The 5 T cell receptor beta chains presented below share a single source sample, sequenced in a study of vaccination effects on CD4 cells after COVID-19. TCRdb's copy holds only in-frame clones and misses some; the assay was immunoSEQ multiplex PCR. The sample holds tens of thousands of clones; under 80% are singletons and the top ten take 2.4%. A 10-day culture period preceded the isolation of CD4+ T cells. As their vaccination, participants received two doses of either BNT162b2 or mRNA-1273. Antigens of these TCRs are unknown. The sample was CD4+ T cells from PBMCs cultured without peptide, taken after COVID-19 vaccination. The receptors shown here come from a human donor who received a COVID-19 vaccine.

The chain is built from TRBV29-1 and TRBJ1-1; D gene ambiguous. Germline CDR1 is SQVTM and CDR2 is ANQGSEA. Trimming cost V 3 bases and J 7 bases, with 6 bases left between them. CDR3 length equals 10 residues. Here the CDR3 reads CSVEQVEAFF. CDR3 coding DNA: TGCAGCGTTGAGCAAGTTGAAGCTTTCTTT.

V and J are TRBV15 and TRBJ2-2; unclear D gene. This CDR3 comprises 15 residues. Trimming took off 2 bases at V and 5 bases at J, with 12 bases between the two ends. Germline CDR1 reads LNHNV; CDR2 reads YYDKDF (reference sequence). For the CDR3, the DNA is TGTGCCACCAGCAGATCTGGTATAGTAACCGGGGAGCTGTTTTTT. This codes for CATSRSGIVTGELFF.

The V and J genes are TRBV12-3 or TRBV12-4 and TRBJ1-1; maybe TRBD1 (5 bases). The CDR3 has 12 amino acids. Trimming removed 7 bases from V and 7 bases from J, with 13 bases in between. CDR3: CASTGDGGEAFF. CDR3 sequence (DNA): TGTGCCAGCACCGGGGACGGGGGTGAAGCTTTCTTT.

This chain connects TRBV4-2 to TRBJ2-1; perhaps TRBD2 as D (7 bases). The V end lost 1 base, the J end lost 0 bases, and 10 bases lay between the germline ends. The CDR3 is 16 amino acids. Germline assignment: CDR1 LGHNA and CDR2 YNFKEQ. The CDR3 sequence: CASSQVGGLSYNEQFF. The CDR3 DNA reads as TGTGCCAGCAGCCAAGTGGGGGGGCTCTCCTACAATGAGCAGTTCTTC.

This chain joins TRBV18 and TRBJ2-2, with D perhaps being TRBD1 or TRBD2 (5 bases each). CDR3 length: 14 residues. Trimming shortened V by 4 bases and J by 1 base, and 7 bases separated the two germline ends. Germline CDR1 reads KGHSH; CDR2 reads LQKENI. The CDR3 sequence is CASSRDQNTGELFF. The CDR3 DNA reads as TGTGCCAGCTCACGGGACCAGAACACCGGGGAGCTGTTTTTT.